This paragraph reports one T cell receptor (beta chain). Its antigen is still unknown. The input lacks base qualities; no much larger clone sits a single base away. This record comes from a study of blood T cell repertoires in COVID-19 (dated by TCRdb to about 2020). Regarding the study in general: Samples covering the acute and convalescent phases of COVID-19 were provided by collaborators in the United States, Italy and Spain. The samples were drawn from two sources: the first 160 participants of the ongoing ImmuneRACE study, and 1,200 or so subjects contributed by 6 global collaborators. The sample metadata nearly always contained a de-identified subject ID, COVID-19 status, age in years and sex. Where HLA class I and class II types were available, the types were taken from metadata supplied by the sample provider, not from assay-based typing. Deeply sampled blood TCRbeta repertoires from subjects exposed to, actively infected with, or recovered from COVID-19 were included in the dataset. The material from the prospective study consisted of cDNA or gDNA derived from T cells, B-cell-depleted T cells, or PBMCs. A freely available public database, intended as a resource for researchers studying the immune response to SARS-CoV-2, is where the repertoires were released. On the study overall, not on this receptor specifically: Clinical and demographic metadata were provided uncurated, with the amount varying by source and participant.

TCRbeta CDR3 regions were amplified from genomic DNA by means of the immunoSEQ Assay, a bias-controlled multiplex PCR. In the source study's methods: Nucleated cell counts per sample were estimated from amplification of reference gene primers within the assay. Sequence reads were collapsed and filtered to measure the absolute abundance of every unique TCRbeta CDR3 rearrangement. For each sample, productive Simpson clonality was calculated as the square root of Simpson's diversity index over productive rearrangements. In its TCRdb copy, this immuneACCESS table keeps in-frame sequences only and misses some clones. Where compared with another copy, unresolved V genes explain less than half of these, and the others have no known cause. For V, J and clone size, that table is used; D and trimming come from the DNA. The sample table records roughly 300,000 clones; just over 85% of these occur just once. Over 3.5% of the sample is in the top ten clones.

Participants in the prospective study were aged about 18 to 90 years, lived in over 20 United States geographic areas, and enrolled through a virtual design. In the prospective study, cohorts were assigned on the basis of participant-reported clinical history obtained from a screening survey and a study questionnaire. Recovered participants in ImmuneRACE Cohort 3 were defined as having two consecutive negative NP/OP PCR tests, clearance from a healthcare professional, or resolution of symptoms. In the prospective study, whole blood, serum and a nasopharyngeal or oropharyngeal swab were collected from each participant by mobile phlebotomists. Prospective study participants could optionally give additional blood draws and questionnaires over an approximately two-month period. Prospective study blood samples were shipped either frozen or at room temperature before DNA extraction. The V end loses 5 bases and the J end loses 0 bases, and a stretch of 17 bases separates them. The cysteine opens and the phenylalanine closes a CDR3 of 16 amino acids. The retained sequence is limited to the CDR3, 48 bases, with the frame set at the first base. The germline V gene (reference sequence) specifies GTSNPN as CDR1 and SVGIG as CDR2.

The sequence was obtained from a man aged 30-40 years who had recovered from COVID-19. Sequencing was carried out using PBMCs or T cells enriched from blood (not recorded which). The V and J genes are TRBV30 and TRBJ1-3; the D gene remains uncertain. DNA sequence: TGTGCCTGGGCTCGGGGTCGGGCCTACTCTGGAAACACCATATATTTT. Translation gives CAWARGRAYSGNTIYF.